The 32 T cell receptor beta chains presented below share a single source sample, sequenced in a study of shared clonotypes between healthy human individuals. Only CD45RO-negative cells positively selected for CCR7 counted as naive CD8 cells, so terminally differentiated effector memory CD45RA+ cells were excluded. Method: immunoSEQ multiplex PCR; TCRdb's copy keeps in-frame clones and lacks some. The table has around 2,000,000 clones, about 95% seen once. Sequenced: naive CD8+ T cells sorted from blood. The receptors here all came from a man between 18 and 35 years old in good health.

The gene calls are TRBV4-1 and TRBJ1-3, with D uncertain. The CDR3 length is 15 residues. Germline CDR1 and CDR2: MGHRA and YSYEKL. The ends were cut back, 6 bases at V and 0 bases at J, with 12 bases in the middle. This CDR3 reads CASRPGVSSGNTIYF. CDR3 nucleotide sequence: TGCGCCAGCAGGCCCGGGGTTTCCTCTGGAAACACCATATATTTT.

The chain links TRBV6-6 to TRBJ2-7, with 8 nucleotides matching TRBD2. The CDR3 extends over 15 amino acids. Germline CDR1 MNHNY, CDR2 SVGAGI (reference sequence). The J segment lost 4 bases and the V segment lost 0 bases, leaving 5 bases of the junction unmatched. CDR3 sequence: CASSYSGREDYEQYF. The CDR3 DNA reads TGTGCCAGCAGTTACTCGGGGCGGGAGGATTACGAGCAGTACTTC.

The rearrangement uses TRBV19 and TRBJ2-4; no clear D gene. V was trimmed by 3 bases and J by 5 bases, leaving 11 bases between them. The germline V gene encodes CDR1 LNHDA and CDR2 SQIVND (reference sequence). This CDR3 region has 14 residues. This CDR3 reads CASSILMWENIQYF. The CDR3 DNA reads as TGTGCCAGTAGTATCCTTATGTGGGAAAACATTCAGTACTTC.

This clone was seen just once. V is TRBV4-1 and J is TRBJ2-5; maybe TRBD1 (8 bases). CDR3 length: 16 residues. Germline V lookup: CDR1 MGHRA, CDR2 YSYEKL. The germline V and J ends were trimmed by 0 bases and 5 bases, with 16 bases remaining between them. The DNA of the CDR3 is TGCGCCAGCAGCCAAGATCCACAGGGGGGAGGGGAGACCCAGTACTTC. Its translation: CASSQDPQGGGETQYF.

The genes are TRBV10-3 and TRBJ2-3; TRBD1 matches 9 bases. The J segment lost 3 bases and the V segment lost 6 bases, leaving 7 bases of the junction unmatched. The CDR3 sequence is 15 residues long. From germline, CDR1 is ENHRY and CDR2 SYGVKD. CDR3 in DNA: TGTGCCATCAGCCCGGACAGGGGTGGGACAGATACGCAGTATTTT. Translated, it gives CAISPDRGGTDTQYF.

Concerning this clone itself: Other DNA sequences in the sample encode the same CDR3. J is TRBJ1-1 and V is TRBV6-5; no clear D. V gave up 2 bases and J gave up 2 bases, with 6 bases separating them. Germline V gene sequence: CDR1 MNHEY, CDR2 SVGAGI. The CDR3 sequence is 13 residues long. The CDR3 DNA reads as TGTGCCAGCAGTTACGCAGGTAACACTGAAGCTTTCTTT. Its translation is CASSYAGNTEAFF.

This clone was seen a single time. CDR3 sequence reads: CASSSTDSSNTGELFF. DNA for the CDR3: TGCGCCAGCAGCTCGACAGACAGTTCGAACACCGGGGAGCTGTTTTTT. V and J are TRBV5-1 and TRBJ2-2, with D perhaps TRBD1 (5 bases). The CDR3 covers 16 residues. V was shortened by 3 bases and J by 0 bases, with 12 bases between the two germline ends. Germline CDR1 and CDR2: SGHRS and YFSETQ.

The J gene is TRBJ1-6, the V gene TRBV4-1; no definite D call. V dropped 4 bases and J dropped 7 bases, with 8 bases sitting between them. CDR1 MGHRA and CDR2 YSYEKL come from the germline V gene. The CDR3 has 13 residues. The CDR3 sequence: CASSLEYNSPLHF. The CDR3 bases are TGCGCCAGCAGCCTCGAGTACAATTCACCCCTCCACTTT.

The rearrangement links TRBV6-5 to TRBJ2-7, with 9 positions matching TRBD2. CDR3 length equals 14 residues. Germline V gene data show CDR1 as MNHEY and CDR2 as SVGAGI. Trimming cost V 8 bases and J 2 bases; bases outside gene matches: 7. The CDR3 DNA reads TGTGCCAGCGGCCTTGCGGGAGGGGCCTACGAGCAGTACTTC. Protein sequence: CASGLAGGAYEQYF.

This clone was counted once. This chain joins TRBV2 and TRBJ2-7; TRBD2 aligns across 13 bases. The CDR3 has 14 residues. Per germline, CDR1 SNHLY and CDR2 FYNNEI. V lost 10 bases, J lost 5 bases, and 8 bases stayed unmatched. The CDR3 sequence is CATLLAGGSNEQYF. The DNA for the CDR3 is TGTGCCACCTTACTAGCGGGAGGGTCCAACGAGCAGTACTTC. Using reference TRBV2 and TRBJ2-7 for the parts outside the CDR3, the full variable domain is EPEVTQTPSHQVTQMGQEVILRCVPISNHLYFYWYRQILGQKVEFLVSFYNNEISEKSEIFDDQFSVERPDGSNFTLKIRSTKLEDSAMYFCATLLAGGSNEQYFGPGTRLTVT.

The rearrangement links TRBV12-2 to TRBJ1-5. TRBV12-2 is noted as a pseudogene. CDR3 length: 11 residues. CDR3 nucleotide sequence: TGTGCAAGTCGCTTAGATCAGCCCCAGCATTTT. It specifies CASRLDQPQHF.

The chain recombines TRBV7-9 with TRBJ2-7; the D gene is possibly TRBD1 (6 bases). The CDR3 extends over 13 amino acids. The germline V and J ends were trimmed by 6 bases and 0 bases, with 9 bases remaining between them. CDR1 is SEHNR and CDR2 is FQNEAQ in the germline V gene (reference sequence). This chain's CDR3 is CASRLTGSYEQYF. The CDR3 region has the DNA TGTGCCAGCAGATTGACAGGCTCCTACGAGCAGTACTTC.

This clone occurred once. The chain uses TRBV6-1 and TRBJ1-2, with 7 bases identical to TRBD1. The J segment lost 4 bases and the V segment lost 7 bases, leaving 6 bases of the junction unmatched. The germline V gene encodes CDR1 MNHNS and CDR2 SASEGT. This CDR3 has 13 residues. This CDR3 is CASIQGGPYGYTF. The CDR3 DNA reads TGTGCCAGCATCCAGGGGGGTCCCTATGGCTACACCTTC.

Concerning this clone: The same CDR3 also results from other DNA sequences found in this sample. CDR3 amino acids: CASSFGWNQPQHF. The CDR3 coding sequence is TGTGCCAGCAGTTTTGGTTGGAATCAGCCCCAGCATTTT. This chain joins TRBV6-5 and TRBJ1-5; D is unclear. Germline V gives CDR1 MNHEY, CDR2 SVGAGI. V was pared by 4 bases and J by 4 bases, with 8 bases between. There are 13 residues in the CDR3.

The chain joins TRBV9 to TRBJ1-3, with D hard to call. Trimming removed 6 bases at V and 1 base at J, with 11 bases between. The CDR3 sequence is 14 residues long. In germline, CDR1 is SGDLS, CDR2 YYNGEE. The CDR3 DNA follows: TGTGCCAGCACGGCGGAGGGATCTGGAAACACCATATATTTT. Amino acid sequence: CASTAEGSGNTIYF.

Points on this clone: The identical CDR3 is also encoded by other nucleotide sequences in the sample. This chain joins TRBV9 and TRBJ2-7; D remains ambiguous. This CDR3 contains 14 residues. Germline CDR1 is SGDLS and CDR2 is YYNGEE. The V and J ends lost 0 bases and 1 base respectively, with 8 bases between them. The CDR3 here is CASSVGPDSYEQYF. CDR3 nucleotide sequence: TGTGCCAGCAGCGTAGGGCCAGATTCCTACGAGCAGTACTTC.

This clone has only one observation. The chain recombines TRBV28 with TRBJ2-2, with 9 bases that match TRBD1. Germline CDR1 is MDHEN and CDR2 is SYDVKM. The J segment lost 2 bases and the V segment lost 3 bases, leaving 7 bases of the junction unmatched. The CDR3 is made up of 17 amino acids. The DNA for the CDR3 is TGTGCCAGCAGTTTCACGGGACAGGGACCCAACACCGGGGAGCTGTTTTTT. Protein: CASSFTGQGPNTGELFF.

The V gene is TRBV11-2, the J gene TRBJ2-3, with D possibly TRBD2 on 6 matching bases. CDR3 length: 16 amino acids. Trimming left V 4 bases short and J 3 bases short, with 17 bases between. The germline V gene encodes CDR1 SGHAT and CDR2 FQNNGV. The CDR3 nucleotides read TGTGCCAGCAGCTCCCCCTCGGGACTTGTGACAGATACGCAGTATTTT. Amino acids: CASSSPSGLVTDTQYF.

J is TRBJ2-2 and V is TRBV4-3; 12 bases agree with TRBD1. The CDR3 spans 14 residues. V lost 3 bases to trimming and J lost 9 bases; unmatched junction nucleotides: 2. CDR1 and CDR2 (germline): LGHNA, YSLEER. DNA of the CDR3: TGCGCCAGCAGCCAGGGACAGGGGGCCTGGGAGCTGTTTTTT. Protein: CASSQGQGAWELFF.

This sequence joins TRBV7-9 and TRBJ2-1; D might be TRBD2 (6 bases). Germline CDR1 SEHNR, CDR2 FQNEAQ (reference sequence). V was pared by 3 bases and J by 0 bases, with 12 bases between. The CDR3 length is 16 residues. The CDR3 is CASSFSSVSSYNEQFF. The CDR3 bases are TGTGCCAGCAGCTTTTCTAGCGTTAGCTCCTACAATGAGCAGTTCTTC.

The DNA of the CDR3 is TGTGCCAGCAGTTACTCGGACAGGAACTCCTACGAGCAGTACTTC. Protein sequence: CASSYSDRNSYEQYF. V usage is TRBV6-5 and J usage is TRBJ2-7; 7 bases are a match to TRBD1. Germline loops: CDR1 MNHEY, CDR2 SVGAGI. CDR3 length: 15 amino acids. With 0 bases clipped from V and 0 bases from J, the junction kept 2 bases outside the gene matches.

The chain carries TRBV21-1 and TRBJ1-4. TRBV21-1 counts as a pseudogene. The CDR3 length is 13 residues. The CDR3 nucleotides read TGTGCCAGCAGCTCTCTTTTCCGAGAAAAACTGTTTTTT. It specifies CASSSLFREKLFF.

This chain joins TRBV7-9 and TRBJ2-3; 10 bases map to TRBD2. Trimming took 4 bases from V and 6 from J; bases not matched to a gene: 4. The germline V gene encodes CDR1 SEHNR and CDR2 FQNEAQ (reference sequence). The CDR3 runs to 14 residues. The CDR3 bases are TGTGCCAGCAGCTCTGGGACTAGCGCGGATACGCAGTATTTT. Translation: CASSSGTSADTQYF.

J is TRBJ1-3 and V is TRBV12-5, with a tentative D call TRBD1 (5 bases). With 10 bases removed from V and 4 bases from J, the gap between germline ends came to 20 bases. The germline V gene encodes CDR1 LGHNT and CDR2 FRNRAP. This CDR3 is 15 amino acids long. CDR3 DNA: TGTGCTAACCTAGATGAAGGGACGAGGGGAAACACCATATATTTT. Amino acids: CANLDEGTRGNTIYF.

This chain joins TRBV6-1 and TRBJ2-1; 8 bases agree with TRBD2. The V gene's germline CDR1 is MNHNS and CDR2 SASEGT. The CDR3 consists of 16 residues. With 1 base clipped from V and 8 bases from J, the junction kept 10 bases outside the gene matches. For the CDR3, the DNA is TGTGCCAGCAGTGAAGTAGAAGCGGGAGAAAGCGATGAGCAGTTCTTC. As protein: CASSEVEAGESDEQFF.

Concerning this clone: An end of the junction does not agree with germline; a read error may underlie this. The rearrangement joins TRBV7-8 to TRBJ1-1; D gene ambiguous. This CDR3 has 16 amino acids. Germline CDR1 reads SGHVS; CDR2 reads FQNEAQ. CDR3 amino acids: CASSHSPGRMNTGAFF. The CDR3 DNA sequence: TGTGCCAGCAGCCACTCCCCGGGGAGGATGAACACTGGAGCTTTCTTT. Variable domain in full (rest from reference TRBV7-8 and TRBJ1-1): GAGVSQSPRYKVAKRGQDVALRCDPISGHVSLFWYQQALGQGPEFLTYFQNEAQLDKSGLPSDRFFAERPEGSVSTLKIQRTQQEDSAVYLCASSHSPGRMNTGAFFGQGTRLTVV.

The chain has TRBV28 and TRBJ2-3, with a tentative D call TRBD2 (5 bases). Trimming left V 3 bases short and J 6 bases short, with 7 bases between. CDR3 length: 12 amino acids. CDR1 is MDHEN, CDR2 SYDVKM, per germline. CDR3 sequence reads: CASSFERDTQYF. The CDR3, as DNA: TGTGCCAGCAGTTTTGAGCGGGATACGCAGTATTTT. The full variable domain, in which reference TRBV28 and TRBJ2-3 provide the parts outside the CDR3, is DVKVTQSSRYLVKRTGEKVFLECVQDMDHENMFWYRQDPGLGLRLIYFSYDVKMKEKGDIPEGYSVSREKKERFSLILESASTNQTSMYLCASSFERDTQYFGPGTRLTVL.

The rearrangement uses TRBV2 and TRBJ2-1; the match to TRBD1 covers 7 bases. Per the germline V gene, CDR1 is SNHLY and CDR2 is FYNNEI. The CDR3 has 15 residues. V was clipped by 5 bases and J by 0 bases; unmatched bases: 4. The CDR3 DNA reads TGTGCCAGCAGTCCTGACAGGGACTCCTACAATGAGCAGTTCTTC. The encoded protein is CASSPDRDSYNEQFF.

Of note for this clone: This CDR3 is also generated by other DNA sequences in the sample. The genes are TRBV6-5 and TRBJ2-7, with D unresolved. Germline assignment: CDR1 MNHEY and CDR2 SVGAGI. V lost 0 bases to trimming and J lost 1 base, with 7 bases between them. The CDR3 is made up of 14 amino acids. The CDR3 is CASSYSISSYEQYF. The CDR3 nucleotides read TGTGCCAGCAGTTACTCGATTAGTTCCTACGAGCAGTACTTC.

This clone was counted a single time. The chain carries TRBV19 and TRBJ2-3, with 12 positions matching TRBD2. V dropped 8 bases and J dropped 7; count of bases not matched to a gene: 7. The CDR3 has 14 amino acids. Germline V gene sequence: CDR1 LNHDA, CDR2 SQIVND (reference sequence). CDR3: CASETSGGSNTQYF. CDR3 in DNA: TGTGCCAGTGAGACTAGCGGGGGTTCGAATACGCAGTATTTT.

This sequence joins TRBV19 and TRBJ1-2, with D unclear. Looked up from germline, CDR1 is LNHDA and CDR2 is SQIVND (reference sequence). Trimming shortened V by 2 bases and J by 3 bases, and 7 bases separated the two germline ends. The CDR3 spans 13 residues. As DNA, the CDR3 is TGTGCCAGTAGTATATCAGAGCACTATGGCTACACCTTC. This sequence encodes CASSISEHYGYTF.

The genes are TRBV9 and TRBJ1-4; the match to TRBD1 covers 9 bases. The V segment lost 4 bases and the J segment 5 bases; nucleotides outside the gene matches: 6. This CDR3 contains 15 residues. CDR1 SGDLS and CDR2 YYNGEE come from the germline V gene. This CDR3 reads CASSSSGQGNEKLFF. In nucleotides, the CDR3 is TGTGCCAGCAGCTCGTCGGGACAGGGAAATGAAAAACTGTTTTTT.